The 18 T cell receptor beta chains presented below share a single source sample, sequenced in a study of CD8 T cells in Susac syndrome. RNA in amounts of roughly 0.5 to 1 ug was reverse transcribed with random hexamers. TCRdb re-analysed the immunoSEQ multiplex PCR reads in MiXCR, keeping a single row per CDR3 protein. The profile shows 250,000 to 350,000 distinct CDR3 sequences, 85% of them singletons. Sequencing used CD8+ T cells from PBMCs. The receptors were gathered from a human donor with multiple sclerosis.

This clonotype occurred once. The chain recombines TRBV28 with TRBJ2-1, with TRBD2 matching over 8 bases. This CDR3 has 13 amino acids. Per germline, CDR1 MDHEN and CDR2 SYDVKM. Trimming at V came to 3 bases and at J to 8 bases, leaving 3 bases not matched to a gene. CDR3 DNA sequence: TGTGCCAGCAGTTTCGGGGGGGTCCATGAGCAGTTCTTC. It codes for CASSFGGVHEQFF.

V is TRBV23-1 and J is TRBJ2-1; no reliable D call. TRBV23-1 has ORF status, its function being uncertain. Between the trimmed V and J ends, which lost 0 bases and 0 bases, there was a span of 15 bases. CDR3 size: 18 residues. DNA for the CDR3: TGCGCCAGCAGTCAATCCGTCGTAGTTCCTTCCTCCTACAATGAGCAGTTCTTC. Translation gives CASSQSVVVPSSYNEQFF.

This chain connects TRBV5-1 to TRBJ2-7, with D unclear. The V and J ends lost 2 bases and 6 bases respectively, with 15 bases between them. In germline, CDR1 is SGHRS, CDR2 YFSETQ. The CDR3 totals 14 residues. The CDR3 here is CASSFSSSLAEQYF. CDR3 bases: TGCGCCAGCAGCTTCAGTAGTAGTTTGGCCGAGCAGTACTTC.

This clonotype has only one observation. The genes are TRBV7-9 and TRBJ2-5; 13 nucleotides agree with TRBD2. V shed 6 bases, J shed 2 bases, and the junction held 12 bases outside the gene matches. Germline V gene sequence: CDR1 SEHNR, CDR2 FQNEAQ (reference sequence). The CDR3 is 18 residues long. The CDR3 DNA sequence: TGTGCCAGCAGTGGACTAGCGGGAGAGATTGACGTTCAAGAGACCCAGTACTTC. It specifies CASSGLAGEIDVQETQYF.

The rearrangement joins TRBV15 to TRBJ2-4; D possibly corresponds to TRBD1 (6 bases). The germline CDR1 and CDR2 sequences are LNHNV and YYDKDF (reference sequence). The CDR3 is 14 amino acids. The ends were cut back, 8 bases at V and 0 bases at J, with 11 bases in the middle. As DNA, the CDR3 is TGTGCCACCCAGGGGTGGGGAGCCAAAAACATTCAGTACTTC. Protein: CATQGWGAKNIQYF.

The chain recombines TRBV5-4 with TRBJ2-3; 8 nucleotides match TRBD2. The germline CDR1 and CDR2 sequences are SGHNT and YYREEE (reference sequence). The V segment lost 5 bases and the J segment 10 bases; nucleotides outside the gene matches: 12. The CDR3 covers 14 residues. The CDR3 DNA sequence: TGTGCCAGCAGACTATTCCGGGTTAGCGGGGCGCAGTATTTT. This gives the protein CASRLFRVSGAQYF.

The rearrangement uses TRBV19 and TRBJ2-3; D remains unclear. The CDR3 extends over 16 amino acids. Trimming shortened V by 5 bases and J by 3 bases, and 18 bases separated the two germline ends. CDR1 is LNHDA, CDR2 SQIVND, per germline (reference sequence). In DNA form, the CDR3 reads TGTGCCAGTAGTGCTGACTTGCCCGAACTGACAGATACGCAGTATTTT. Its translation: CASSADLPELTDTQYF.

This rearrangement joins TRBV2 to TRBJ1-1; 8 nucleotides line up with TRBD1. CDR3 length: 16 amino acids. V was pared by 6 bases and J by 1 base, with 10 bases of the junction left unmatched. In germline, CDR1 is SNHLY, CDR2 FYNNEI. The DNA of the CDR3 is TGTGCCAGCAGGCCCGACAGGGGCGGGACGAACACTGAAGCTTTCTTT. Translation gives CASRPDRGGTNTEAFF.

CDR3 in amino acids: CASSGKVTGGTAYEQYF. CDR3 coding DNA: TGTGCCAGCAGTGGGAAAGTTACCGGGGGCACTGCCTACGAGCAGTACTTC. V usage is TRBV25-1 and J usage is TRBJ2-7; D possibly uses TRBD1 or TRBD2 (6 bases each). There are 17 residues in the CDR3. V lost 4 bases and J 2 bases, leaving 21 bases between the germline ends. Germline V gene data show CDR1 as MGHDK and CDR2 as SYGVNS.

V gene TRBV28 combines with J gene TRBJ2-7; 16 bases are a match to TRBD2. The CDR3 totals 17 residues. After removal of 7 bases from V and 4 bases from J, the junction contained 10 bases not matched to a gene. CDR1 and CDR2 (germline): MDHEN, SYDVKM. The CDR3: CASTTPGLAGGQYEQYF. CDR3 bases: TGTGCCAGCACCACCCCGGGACTAGCGGGAGGGCAATACGAGCAGTACTTC.

The chain employs TRBV7-9 and TRBJ2-5, with 9 bases identical to TRBD2. Germline V gives CDR1 SEHNR, CDR2 FQNEAQ (reference sequence). The CDR3 runs to 15 residues. V trimming: 3 bases; J trimming: 5 bases; junction bases outside the gene matches: 7. The CDR3: CASSLGSGSLETQYF. In DNA form, the CDR3 reads TGTGCCAGCAGCTTGGGTAGCGGGAGTCTGGAGACCCAGTACTTC.

The sample holds a few counts of this clonotype. In DNA, the CDR3 is TGTGCCAGCAGTCTGAGGGGTCAGCCCCAGCATTTT. It specifies CASSLRGQPQHF. V is TRBV13 and J is TRBJ1-5, with D possibly matching TRBD1 (5 bases). The CDR3 spans 12 residues. From germline, CDR1 is PRHDT and CDR2 FYEKMQ (reference sequence). The germline V and J ends were trimmed by 6 bases and 6 bases, with 9 bases remaining between them.

This clonotype has a single count. This chain uses TRBV7-9 with TRBJ1-2, with 10 bases fitting TRBD1. Germline V gene lookup returns CDR1 SEHNR and CDR2 FQNEAQ (reference sequence). The J segment lost 5 bases and the V segment lost 6 bases, leaving 0 bases of the junction unmatched. The CDR3 loop spans 12 amino acids. CDR3 sequence: CASRGQGYGYTF. In DNA, the CDR3 is TGTGCCAGCAGGGGACAGGGGTATGGCTACACCTTC.

The chain has TRBV20-1 and TRBJ1-1; D gene uncertain. CDR3 length: 12 residues. V was shortened by 2 bases and J by 1 base, with 5 bases between the two germline ends. Germline CDR1 reads DFQATT; CDR2 reads SNEGSKA (reference sequence). For the CDR3, the DNA is TGCAGTGCTAGAATTTCGAACACTGAAGCTTTCTTT. The encoded protein is CSARISNTEAFF.

This chain links TRBV9 with TRBJ2-1; D call uncertain. Trimming shortened V by 0 bases and J by 6 bases, and 10 bases separated the two germline ends. Germline CDR1 reads SGDLS; CDR2 reads YYNGEE. This CDR3 comprises 14 residues. Here the CDR3 DNA reads TGTGCCAGCAGCGTAGCTTCAGGCCGCAATGAGCAGTTCTTC. It encodes CASSVASGRNEQFF.

The chain combines TRBV28 with TRBJ2-3; D possibly corresponds to TRBD1 (5 bases). In germline, CDR1 is MDHEN, CDR2 SYDVKM. The CDR3 has 18 amino acids. Trimming pared 3 bases from V and 0 bases from J, leaving 19 bases between. The CDR3 sequence: CASSFLFATVSSTDTQYF. CDR3 nucleotides: TGTGCCAGCAGTTTTCTCTTCGCGACAGTCTCTAGCACAGATACGCAGTATTTT.

This chain connects TRBV9 to TRBJ2-5; the D gene could be TRBD1 or TRBD2 (5 bases each). Germline-derived CDR1 and CDR2 are SGDLS and YYNGEE. V gave up 1 base and J gave up 2 bases, with 15 bases separating them. This CDR3 is built from 16 residues. Here the CDR3 reads CASSVNPGQLQETQYF. CDR3 DNA: TGTGCCAGCAGCGTAAACCCGGGGCAGCTTCAAGAGACCCAGTACTTC.

This rearrangement joins TRBV20-1 to TRBJ2-7; 8 bases match TRBD2. Unmatched junction bases numbered 10, after V lost 5 bases and J lost 4 bases. The length of the CDR3 is 14 residues. Germline V gene data show CDR1 as DFQATT and CDR2 as SNEGSKA (reference sequence). The CDR3 DNA sequence: TGCAGTGCTCTAACTAGCGGAGACAGATACGAGCAGTACTTC. Residues: CSALTSGDRYEQYF.